The 28 T cell receptor beta chains reported below all come from one sample, sequenced in a study of T cells in localized non-small cell lung cancer. The assay was immunoSEQ multiplex PCR, and TCRdb's table has in-frame clones only and misses some. The sample has 5,000 to 6,500 clones, 35% seen once; the top ten hold 8.2%. The sequencing here drew on lung tumor tissue, taken before any cancer treatment. The receptors stem from a male donor at least 60 years old with stage I squamous cell lung carcinoma.

This clone was seen only once. The chain couples TRBV19 to TRBJ1-3, with unresolved D. There are 15 residues in the CDR3. In germline, CDR1 is LNHDA, CDR2 SQIVND (reference sequence). V was pared by 3 bases and J by 0 bases, with 9 bases between. In DNA, the CDR3 is TGTGCCAGTAGTATCATCCAGAGCTCTGGAAACACCATATATTTT. Its protein product is CASSIIQSSGNTIYF.

The chain joins TRBV18 to TRBJ2-1; 8 nucleotides agree with TRBD2. V lost 3 bases, J lost 8 bases, and 9 bases stayed unmatched. The CDR3 covers 15 residues. CDR1 is KGHSH and CDR2 is LQKENI in the germline V gene. CDR3 amino acids: CASSPSGTLVDEQFF. The CDR3 DNA is TGTGCCAGCTCACCTAGCGGGACACTAGTAGATGAGCAGTTCTTC.

The genes are TRBV5-1 and TRBJ1-5; tentatively, D is TRBD1 (5 bases). V lost 3 bases to trimming and J lost 1 base, with 11 bases between them. The CDR3 is 15 residues long. Per germline, CDR1 SGHRS and CDR2 YFSETQ. The CDR3, as DNA: TGCGCCAGCAGCTGGGGACCCGGGAGCAATCAGCCCCAGCATTTT. Protein: CASSWGPGSNQPQHF. Supplemented by reference TRBV5-1 and TRBJ1-5, the full variable domain reads KAGVTQTPRYLIKTRGQQVTLSCSPISGHRSVSWYQQTPGQGLQFLFEYFSETQRNKGNFPGRFSGRQFSNSRSEMNVSTLELGDSALYLCASSWGPGSNQPQHFGDGTRLSIL.

By frequency in the sample, this clone is large. The chain is built from TRBV19 and TRBJ1-5; D not certain. The CDR3 sequence is 15 residues long. Deletions cut 7 bases from V and 4 bases from J, with 17 bases between. In germline, CDR1 is LNHDA, CDR2 SQIVND (reference sequence). Here the CDR3 reads CASTSLRTDNQPQHF. CDR3 sequence (DNA): TGTGCCAGTACCTCACTTAGGACGGATAATCAGCCCCAGCATTTT.

V and J are TRBV11-3 and TRBJ2-6; 7 positions agree with TRBD2. CDR3 length: 15 residues. V gave up 6 bases and J gave up 2 bases; unmatched junction bases: 4. Germline CDR1 SGHNT, CDR2 YENEEA. Written as DNA, the CDR3 is TGTGCCAGCAGGCCAGGGAGGGCTGGGGCCAACGTCCTGACTTTC. It is translated as CASRPGRAGANVLTF.

This clone has just a few counts. The chain carries TRBV19 and TRBJ1-4, with D unresolved. Deletions cut 8 bases from V and 8 bases from J, with 15 bases between. The CDR3 has 13 amino acids. Per germline, CDR1 LNHDA and CDR2 SQIVND (reference sequence). The CDR3 sequence is CASRPDRWEKLFF. The DNA for the CDR3 is TGTGCCAGTCGCCCGGACCGCTGGGAAAAACTGTTTTTT.

In its sample, this clone was seen a few times. This chain links TRBV11-3 with TRBJ1-1; D is perhaps TRBD1 (5 bases). Trimming took off 5 bases at V and 1 base at J, with 11 bases between the two ends. Germline V gives CDR1 SGHNT, CDR2 YENEEA. The CDR3 spans 14 residues. The CDR3 DNA reads as TGTGCCAGCAGCGAAGACAGCCCGAACACTGAAGCTTTCTTT. Protein: CASSEDSPNTEAFF.

In its sample, this clone is medium-sized (0.01 to 0.1%). J is TRBJ1-1 and V is TRBV6-8; TRBD1 might be the D (5 bases). CDR1 and CDR2 from the germline V gene are MNHGY and SAAAGT. V lost 11 bases, J lost 3 bases, and 13 bases lay in between. The length of the CDR3 is 12 residues. Here the CDR3 DNA reads TGTGCCGGTAGGGACGGGGACACTGAAGCTTTCTTT. Amino acids: CAGRDGDTEAFF.

In this sample, this clone is medium-sized. The V call is TRBV6-8, the J call TRBJ1-5; TRBD1 might be the D (5 bases). The V gene's germline CDR1 is MNHGY and CDR2 SAAAGT. Trimming took off 4 bases at V and 7 bases at J, with 11 bases between the two ends. The CDR3 contains 13 residues. The CDR3 sequence: CASSSTEGQPQHF. In nucleotides, the CDR3 is TGTGCCAGCAGTTCGACGGAGGGGCAGCCCCAGCATTTT.

The V gene is TRBV18, the J gene TRBJ1-2, with D possibly being TRBD1 (5 bases). V lost 4 bases to trimming and J lost 1 base, with 10 bases between them. Germline V gene data show CDR1 as KGHSH and CDR2 as LQKENI. The CDR3 has 14 residues. CDR3 bases: TGTGCCAGCTCACGAGACAGTAGTAACTATGGCTACACCTTC. Amino acid sequence: CASSRDSSNYGYTF.

This sequence joins TRBV11-3 and TRBJ2-7; no clear D. Germline-derived CDR1 and CDR2 are SGHNT and YENEEA. The germline V and J ends were trimmed by 6 bases and 0 bases, with 15 bases remaining between them. The CDR3 is made up of 15 amino acids. The CDR3 DNA reads as TGTGCCAGCAGTCAAAGGAGCCTGAACTCCTACGAGCAGTACTTC. Translated, it gives CASSQRSLNSYEQYF.

This chain connects TRBV18 to TRBJ2-2, with D possibly matching TRBD1 (5 bases). Trimming left V 3 bases short and J 5 bases short, with 10 bases between. The germline V gene has CDR1 KGHSH and CDR2 LQKENI. This CDR3 is 14 amino acids long. The DNA of the CDR3 is TGTGCCAGCTCACCGCTAAAGGGGACCGGGGAGCTGTTTTTT. Its translation: CASSPLKGTGELFF.

The chain uses TRBV19 and TRBJ1-5, with TRBD1 as a possible D gene (5 bases). The CDR3 length is 15 residues. The germline V gene encodes CDR1 LNHDA and CDR2 SQIVND (reference sequence). The ends were cut back, 6 bases at V and 6 bases at J, with 18 bases in the middle. The CDR3 is CASRGPRDFGQPQHF. For the CDR3, the DNA is TGTGCCAGTAGGGGGCCCCGGGATTTTGGTCAGCCCCAGCATTTT.

This clone has just a few counts. The chain links TRBV9 to TRBJ2-7, with D possibly TRBD2 on 6 matching bases. The CDR3 length is 14 residues. Germline V gene sequence: CDR1 SGDLS, CDR2 YYNGEE. Trimming removed 4 bases from V and 6 bases from J, with 17 bases in between. CDR3 sequence: CASSQTSSVGEQYF. The CDR3 DNA sequence: TGTGCCAGCAGCCAGACTAGTTCAGTAGGCGAGCAGTACTTC.

This clone rates as medium-sized (0.01 to 0.1%). DNA for the CDR3: TGTGCCAGCAGTTACGGACAGGCAACTAATGAAAAACTGTTTTTT. This sequence encodes CASSYGQATNEKLFF. J is TRBJ1-4 and V is TRBV6-8; TRBD1 matches at 7 bases. The CDR3 loop spans 15 amino acids. Germline assignment: CDR1 MNHGY and CDR2 SAAAGT. J was trimmed by 0 bases and V by 2 bases; bases with no gene match: 0.

The CDR3, as DNA: TGTGCCAGCAGGCGCACAGAGGGGGGCATAAATTCACCCCTCCACTTT. Amino acid sequence: CASRRTEGGINSPLHF. V is TRBV9 and J is TRBJ1-6; a possible D gene is TRBD1 (6 bases). This CDR3 comprises 16 residues. Germline V gives CDR1 SGDLS, CDR2 YYNGEE. Trimming took off 5 bases at V and 7 bases at J, with 19 bases between the two ends.

The chain uses TRBV19 and TRBJ1-1; perhaps TRBD1 as D (5 bases). This CDR3 has 13 amino acids. Germline assignment: CDR1 LNHDA and CDR2 SQIVND (reference sequence). The V end lost 3 bases, the J end lost 6 bases, and 11 bases lay between the germline ends. CDR3 sequence: CASSIGGRAEAFF. The CDR3 DNA follows: TGTGCCAGTAGTATCGGGGGGAGGGCTGAAGCTTTCTTT.

In its sample, this clone ranks as medium-sized (0.01 to 0.1%). This rearrangement joins TRBV11-3 to TRBJ2-1; 7 bases are shared with TRBD2. The CDR3 covers 19 residues. The junction had 20 bases not matched to a gene; V was cut back by 4 bases and J by 5 bases. From germline, CDR1 is SGHNT and CDR2 YENEEA. The chain's CDR3 is CASSSTSSQTSALNNEQFF. The CDR3 DNA reads as TGTGCCAGCAGCTCCACGTCCTCACAAACTAGCGCCCTAAACAATGAGCAGTTCTTC.

The chain uses TRBV9 and TRBJ1-3; D is perhaps TRBD1 (6 bases). There are 16 residues in the CDR3. The V end was cut by 3 bases, the J end by 4 bases, with 17 bases between. Germline V gene data show CDR1 as SGDLS and CDR2 as YYNGEE. The CDR3 DNA reads TGTGCCAGCAGCGCAATGACAGGCAATAAAGGAAACACCATATATTTT. Encoded protein: CASSAMTGNKGNTIYF.

This chain joins TRBV6-8 and TRBJ1-2, with D possibly matching TRBD1 (5 bases). This CDR3 has 13 amino acids. The germline V and J ends were trimmed by 7 bases and 3 bases, with 12 bases remaining between them. Germline assignment: CDR1 MNHGY and CDR2 SAAAGT. The CDR3 protein is CASTRDRDYGYTF. The CDR3, as DNA: TGTGCCAGCACCCGGGACCGAGACTATGGCTACACCTTC.

The V and J genes are TRBV29-1 and TRBJ1-1; D gene uncertain. Germline CDR1 and CDR2: SQVTM and ANQGSEA. The V end lost 6 bases, the J end lost 5 bases, and 16 bases lay between the germline ends. The CDR3 loop spans 13 amino acids. The CDR3 protein is CSVDRLGGTEAFF. The CDR3 DNA follows: TGCAGCGTCGACCGACTTGGCGGGACTGAAGCTTTCTTT.

The chain employs TRBV14 and TRBJ1-2, with D tentatively TRBD1 (5 bases). This CDR3 is 13 amino acids long. Germline values: CDR1 SGHDN, CDR2 FVKESK. Trimming pared 5 bases from V and 6 bases from J, leaving 13 bases between. The CDR3 nucleotides are TGTGCCAGCAGCTACGTTGGGGGAGATGGCTACACCTTC. This encodes CASSYVGGDGYTF.

The chain employs TRBV6-8 and TRBJ1-1; tentatively, D is TRBD1 (6 bases). Germline CDR1 is MNHGY and CDR2 is SAAAGT. The CDR3 loop spans 13 amino acids. V was pared by 6 bases and J by 11 bases, with 19 bases between. CDR3 sequence (DNA): TGTGCCAGCAGCACTGGGACATCAGTGCGGGCTTTCTTT. Protein: CASSTGTSVRAFF.

The chain carries TRBV18 and TRBJ1-1; no clear D gene. CDR1 is KGHSH, CDR2 LQKENI, per germline. The CDR3 totals 14 residues. V gave up 2 bases and J gave up 0 bases, with 7 bases separating them. CDR3 bases: TGTGCCAGCTCACCAGGCCTCATGAACACTGAAGCTTTCTTT. Its protein product is CASSPGLMNTEAFF.

The J gene is TRBJ1-2, the V gene TRBV28, with TRBD1 matching over 8 bases. J lost 8 bases, V lost 8 bases, and 13 bases had no gene match. This CDR3 has 14 residues. Germline V lookup: CDR1 MDHEN, CDR2 SYDVKM. The CDR3 loop is CASSFGQGRDGYTF. CDR3 DNA: TGTGCCAGCTCATTTGGACAGGGACGGGACGGCTACACCTTC.

The chain has TRBV10-1 and TRBJ2-5; D uncertain. The V end lost 4 bases, the J end lost 2 bases, and 8 bases lay between the germline ends. Germline assignment: CDR1 WNHNN and CDR2 SYGVQD (reference sequence). The CDR3 length is 13 residues. The CDR3 sequence: CASSAAPQETQYF. DNA of the CDR3: TGCGCCAGCAGTGCAGCGCCTCAAGAGACCCAGTACTTC.

The genes are TRBV30 and TRBJ1-1; D call uncertain. This CDR3 region has 13 residues. CDR1 is GTSNPN and CDR2 is SVGIG in the germline V gene (reference sequence). The V and J ends lost 3 bases and 3 bases respectively, with 11 bases between them. The CDR3 spells CAWRLPAYTEAFF. The CDR3 nucleotides are TGTGCCTGGAGGCTTCCCGCTTACACTGAAGCTTTCTTT.

This clone came up a few times. This sequence joins TRBV29-1 and TRBJ2-4; maybe TRBD1 (6 bases). Trimming took 0 bases from V and 8 from J, leaving 14 bases between them. The germline V gene encodes CDR1 SQVTM and CDR2 ANQGSEA. The CDR3 runs to 14 residues. The CDR3 DNA follows: TGCAGCGTTGAAGATAGACGGTACAGGGACATTCAGTACTTC. This translates into CSVEDRRYRDIQYF.